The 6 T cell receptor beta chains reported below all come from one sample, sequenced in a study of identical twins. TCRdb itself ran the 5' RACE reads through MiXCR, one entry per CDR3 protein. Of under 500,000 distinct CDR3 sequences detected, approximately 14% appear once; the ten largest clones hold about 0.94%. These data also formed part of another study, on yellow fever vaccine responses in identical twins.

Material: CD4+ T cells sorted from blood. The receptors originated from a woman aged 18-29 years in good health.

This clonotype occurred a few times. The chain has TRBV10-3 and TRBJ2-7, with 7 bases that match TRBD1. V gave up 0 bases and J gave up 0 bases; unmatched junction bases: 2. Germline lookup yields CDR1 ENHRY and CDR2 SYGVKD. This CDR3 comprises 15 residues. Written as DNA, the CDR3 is TGTGCCATCAGTGAGTCAGGGACAGTCTCCTACGAGCAGTACTTC. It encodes CAISESGTVSYEQYF.

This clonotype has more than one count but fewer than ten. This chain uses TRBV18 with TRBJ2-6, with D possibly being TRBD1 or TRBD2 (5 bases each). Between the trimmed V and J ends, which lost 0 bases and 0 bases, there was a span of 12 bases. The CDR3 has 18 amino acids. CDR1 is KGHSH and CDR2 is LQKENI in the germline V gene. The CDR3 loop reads CASSPPLGRPSGANVLTF. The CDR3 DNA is TGTGCCAGCTCACCACCGCTGGGACGTCCCTCTGGGGCCAACGTCCTGACTTTC.

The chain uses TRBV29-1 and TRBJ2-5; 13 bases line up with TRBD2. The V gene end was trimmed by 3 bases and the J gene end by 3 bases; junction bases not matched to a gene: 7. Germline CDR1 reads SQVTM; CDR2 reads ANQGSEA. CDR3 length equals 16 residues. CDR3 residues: CSVDPSGLAGEETQYF. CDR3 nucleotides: TGCAGCGTTGATCCTTCTGGACTAGCGGGGGAAGAGACCCAGTACTTC.

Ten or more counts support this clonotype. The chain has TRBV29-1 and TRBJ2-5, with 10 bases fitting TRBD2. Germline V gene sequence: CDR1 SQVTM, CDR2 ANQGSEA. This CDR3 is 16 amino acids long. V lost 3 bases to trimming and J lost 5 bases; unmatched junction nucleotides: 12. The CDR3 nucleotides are TGCAGCGTTGAGTTTCTAGCGGGAGCCGGCTTTGAGACCCAGTACTTC. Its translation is CSVEFLAGAGFETQYF.

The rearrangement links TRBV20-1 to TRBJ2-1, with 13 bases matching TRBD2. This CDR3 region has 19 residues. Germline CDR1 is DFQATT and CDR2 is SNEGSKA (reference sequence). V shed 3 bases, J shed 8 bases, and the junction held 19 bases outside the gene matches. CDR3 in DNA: TGCAGTGCTAGGCCCACCGGGACTAGCGGGACTCTACCCCCGGATGAGCAGTTCTTC. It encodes CSARPTGTSGTLPPDEQFF.

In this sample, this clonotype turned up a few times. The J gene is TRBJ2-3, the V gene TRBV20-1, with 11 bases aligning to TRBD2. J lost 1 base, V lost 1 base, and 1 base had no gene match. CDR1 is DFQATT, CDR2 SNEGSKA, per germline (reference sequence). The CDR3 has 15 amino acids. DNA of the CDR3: TGCAGTGCTAGAGTTAGCGGGGGGGGCACAGATACGCAGTATTTT. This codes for CSARVSGGGTDTQYF.